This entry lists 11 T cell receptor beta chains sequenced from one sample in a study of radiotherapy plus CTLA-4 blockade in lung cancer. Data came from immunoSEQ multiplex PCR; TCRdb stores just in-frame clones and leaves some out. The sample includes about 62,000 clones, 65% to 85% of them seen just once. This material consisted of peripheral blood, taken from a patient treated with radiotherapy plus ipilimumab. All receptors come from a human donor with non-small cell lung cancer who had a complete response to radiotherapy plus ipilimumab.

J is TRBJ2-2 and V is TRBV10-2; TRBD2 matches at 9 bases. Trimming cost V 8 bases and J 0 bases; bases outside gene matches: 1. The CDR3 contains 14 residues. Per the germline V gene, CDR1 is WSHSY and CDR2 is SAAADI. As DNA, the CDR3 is TGCGCCAGCTCTAGCGGGGCGAACACCGGGGAGCTGTTTTTT. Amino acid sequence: CASSSGANTGELFF.

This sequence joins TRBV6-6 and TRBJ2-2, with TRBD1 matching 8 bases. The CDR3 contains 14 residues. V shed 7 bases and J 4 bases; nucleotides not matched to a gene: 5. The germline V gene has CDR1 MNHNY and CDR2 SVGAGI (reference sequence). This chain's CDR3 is CASKRTGPTGELFF. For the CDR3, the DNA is TGTGCCAGCAAGAGGACAGGGCCCACCGGGGAGCTGTTTTTT.

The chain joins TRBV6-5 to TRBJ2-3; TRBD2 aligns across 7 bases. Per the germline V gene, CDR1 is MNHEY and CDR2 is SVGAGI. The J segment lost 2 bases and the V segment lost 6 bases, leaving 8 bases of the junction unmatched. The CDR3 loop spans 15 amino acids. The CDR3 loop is CASRVAGYPTDTQYF. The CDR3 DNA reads TGTGCCAGCAGGGTAGCGGGCTACCCCACAGATACGCAGTATTTT.

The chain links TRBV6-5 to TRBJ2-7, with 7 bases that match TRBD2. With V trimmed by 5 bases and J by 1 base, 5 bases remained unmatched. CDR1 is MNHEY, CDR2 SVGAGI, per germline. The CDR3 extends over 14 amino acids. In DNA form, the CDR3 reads TGTGCCAGCAGTAACCGGGGAGGGTCCTACGAGCAGTACTTC. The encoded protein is CASSNRGGSYEQYF.

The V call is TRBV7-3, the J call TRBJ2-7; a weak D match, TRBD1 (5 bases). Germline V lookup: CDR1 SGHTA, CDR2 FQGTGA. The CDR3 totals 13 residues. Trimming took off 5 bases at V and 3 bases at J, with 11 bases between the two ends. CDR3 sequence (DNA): TGTGCCAGCAGCACCAACAGGAACTACGAGCAGTACTTC. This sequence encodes CASSTNRNYEQYF.

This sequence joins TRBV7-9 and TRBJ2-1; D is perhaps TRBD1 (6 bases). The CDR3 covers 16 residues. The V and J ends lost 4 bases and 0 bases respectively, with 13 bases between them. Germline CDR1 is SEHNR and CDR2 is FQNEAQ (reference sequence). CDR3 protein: CASSSNRESSYNEQFF. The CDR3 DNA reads TGTGCCAGCAGCTCAAACAGGGAAAGCTCCTACAATGAGCAGTTCTTC. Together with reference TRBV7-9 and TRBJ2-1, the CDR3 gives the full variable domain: DTGVSQNPRHKITKRGQNVTFRCDPISEHNRLYWYRQTLGQGPEFLTYFQNEAQLEKSRLLSDRFSAERPKGSFSTLEIQRTEQGDSAMYLCASSSNRESSYNEQFFGPGTRLTVL.

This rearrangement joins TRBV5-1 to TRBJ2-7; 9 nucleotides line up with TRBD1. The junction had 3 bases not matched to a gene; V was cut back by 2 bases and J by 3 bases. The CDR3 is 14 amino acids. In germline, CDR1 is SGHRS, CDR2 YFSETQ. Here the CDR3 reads CASSLGDRVYEQYF. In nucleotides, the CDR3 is TGCGCCAGCAGCTTAGGGGACAGGGTCTACGAGCAGTACTTC.

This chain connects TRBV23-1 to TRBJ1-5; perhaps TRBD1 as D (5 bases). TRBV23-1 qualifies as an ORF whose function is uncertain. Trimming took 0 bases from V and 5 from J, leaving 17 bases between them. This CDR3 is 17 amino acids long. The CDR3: CASSQSPGPGSDQPQHF. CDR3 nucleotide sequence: TGCGCCAGCAGTCAATCACCCGGCCCAGGGTCGGATCAGCCCCAGCATTTT.

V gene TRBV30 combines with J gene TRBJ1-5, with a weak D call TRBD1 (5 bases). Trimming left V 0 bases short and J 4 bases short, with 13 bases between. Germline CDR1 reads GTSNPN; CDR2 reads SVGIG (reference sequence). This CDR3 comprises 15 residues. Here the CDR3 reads CAWSVGGSGNQPQHF. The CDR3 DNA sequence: TGTGCCTGGAGTGTCGGGGGGTCTGGGAATCAGCCCCAGCATTTT.

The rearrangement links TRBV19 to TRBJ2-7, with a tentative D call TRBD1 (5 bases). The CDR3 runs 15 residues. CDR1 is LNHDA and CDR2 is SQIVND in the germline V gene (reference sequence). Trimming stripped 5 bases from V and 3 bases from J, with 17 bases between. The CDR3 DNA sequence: TGTGCCAGTAGTCCGGCTATACCTGGACACTACGAGCAGTACTTC. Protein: CASSPAIPGHYEQYF.

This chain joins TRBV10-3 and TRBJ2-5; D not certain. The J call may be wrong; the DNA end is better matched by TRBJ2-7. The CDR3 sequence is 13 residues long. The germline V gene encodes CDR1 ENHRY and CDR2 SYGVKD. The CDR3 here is CAISDPSPSEQYF. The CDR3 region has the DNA TGTGCCATCAGTGACCCCTCACCGTCCGAGCAGTACTTC.